The sequence of this T cell receptor (beta chain) was determined in a study of T cell responses to AZD1222 COVID-19 vaccine. Study-level results: The donor cohort was predominantly white British with a female majority, and clonal diversity may have been underestimated.

There are a few counts of this clone. Its antigen is undetermined. The CDR3 loop spans 13 amino acids. J gave up 5 bases and V 1 base, and 1 base lay outside the gene matches. CDR1 MNHEY and CDR2 SVGAGI come from the germline V gene. Profiling relied on immunoSEQ multiplex PCR, and the TCRdb table lists in-frame clones only, not all of them. The data show some 120,000 clones, with 70% to 90% seen just once and roughly 1.7% held by the top ten. V is TRBV6-5 and J is TRBJ1-2, with 7 bases matching TRBD1. This sequence originates from an adult in good health. This specimen was peripheral blood, taken on day 0 of AZD1222 vaccination. In nucleotides, the CDR3 is TGTGCCAGCAGTTACTTACAGGGGTATGGCTACACCTTC. It translates to CASSYLQGYGYTF.